This T cell receptor beta chain was observed in a study of PD-1 blockade in classical Hodgkin lymphoma. Germline loops: CDR1 LNHDA, CDR2 SQIVND (reference sequence). Trimming shortened V by 6 bases and J by 5 bases, and 13 bases separated the two germline ends. There are 14 residues in the CDR3. Produced via immunoSEQ multiplex PCR; TCRdb's table is partial and in-frame only. The sample carries about 35,000 clones, around nine tenths recorded once. The sample's time point: newly diagnosed, previously untreated cHL patient sample. Magnetic depletion of unwanted cells isolated CD4+ T cells from thawed PBMCs. Only a few counts were recorded for this clone.

The chain is built from TRBV19 and TRBJ1-4; tentatively, D is TRBD1 (5 bases). Source material: CD4+ T cells from blood. The sequence came from a human donor with classical Hodgkin lymphoma. CDR3: CASSPLGTNEKLFF. Here the CDR3 DNA reads TGTGCCAGTAGCCCACTAGGGACGAATGAAAAACTGTTTTTT. The full variable domain, in which reference TRBV19 and TRBJ1-4 provide the parts outside the CDR3, is DGGITQSPKYLFRKEGQNVTLSCEQNLNHDAMYWYRQDPGQGLRLIYYSQIVNDFQKGDIAEGYSVSREKKESFPLTVTSAQKNPTAFYLCASSPLGTNEKLFFGSGTQLSVL.